The sample holds a few counts of the clone carrying this T cell receptor beta chain. Antigen specificity is unknown. The sample originates from a study of T cells in Graves' hyperthyroidism and ophthalmopathy. Thyroid ultrasound, orbital computed tomography, clinical symptoms, and serum thyroxine and TRAb underpinned diagnoses. This sample holds PBMCs from around 9.9 ml fresh peripheral blood. Trimming took 5 bases from V and 6 from J; bases not matched to a gene: 2. CDR1 is KGHDR and CDR2 is SFDVKD in the germline V gene. The CDR3 runs 14 residues. Using RNA transcripts as the source, TCR beta CDR3 regions were amplified. The HTBI primer set was used in a first-round RT-PCR of the TCR CDR3. TCRdb independently ran MiXCR on the multiplex PCR reads; one entry per CDR3 protein. The data show hundreds of thousands of distinct CDR3 sequences, just under 20% seen once. Study-level results: A 13 V-J model separated ophthalmopathy from stable hyperthyroidism. Among clonotypes expanded in thyroid above 0.001, most were also found in blood.

This chain connects TRBV24-1 to TRBJ2-1; 11 nucleotides line up with TRBD1. This receptor was taken from a man in his forties with Graves' ophthalmopathy. What was sequenced was blood. The CDR3 here is CATSGTGGPNEQFF. In DNA, the CDR3 is TGTGCCACCAGTGGGACAGGGGGCCCCAATGAGCAGTTCTTC.